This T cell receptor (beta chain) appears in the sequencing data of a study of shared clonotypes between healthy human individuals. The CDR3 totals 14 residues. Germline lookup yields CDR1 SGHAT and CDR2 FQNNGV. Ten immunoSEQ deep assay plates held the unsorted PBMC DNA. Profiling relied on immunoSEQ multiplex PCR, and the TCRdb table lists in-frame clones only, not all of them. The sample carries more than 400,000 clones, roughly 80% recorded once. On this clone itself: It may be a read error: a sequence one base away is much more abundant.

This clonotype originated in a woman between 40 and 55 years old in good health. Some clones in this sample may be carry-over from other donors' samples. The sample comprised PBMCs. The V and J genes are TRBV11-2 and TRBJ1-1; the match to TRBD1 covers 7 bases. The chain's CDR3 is CVSSAGTANTEAFF. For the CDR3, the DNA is TGTGTCAGCAGCGCCGGGACAGCTAACACTGAAGCTTTCTTT.